Below, 4 T cell receptor beta chains from the same sample are listed, as sequenced in a study of cytomegalovirus exposure and HLA in healthy donors. PCR amplification relied on 60 Vbeta primers (plus 13 Jbeta primers). Some clones are missing from TCRdb's copy, which holds only in-frame ones; the method was immunoSEQ multiplex PCR. Of 150,000 to 200,000 clones in the sample, about 81% were seen once. Sequenced sample: PBMCs. All receptors come from a girl aged 2 to 9 in good health and CMV-seropositive.

The chain employs TRBV7-9 and TRBJ2-1; 12 positions match TRBD2. V gave up 1 base and J gave up 2 bases; unmatched junction bases: 6. CDR3 length equals 18 residues. Per germline, CDR1 SEHNR and CDR2 FQNEAQ (reference sequence). As DNA, the CDR3 is TGTGCCAGCAGCTTAGGACTAGCGGGAGAGGTAACCTACAATGAGCAGTTCTTC. Translated: CASSLGLAGEVTYNEQFF.

This chain connects TRBV7-2 to TRBJ2-1, with 10 bases matching TRBD2. Germline lookup yields CDR1 SGHTA and CDR2 FQGNSA. The length of the CDR3 is 15 residues. Losses at the gene ends were 3 bases for V and 5 bases for J; bases not matched to a gene: 4. DNA of the CDR3: TGTGCCAGCAGCTTGTACACTAGCGGGAACAATGAGCAGTTCTTC. Translating gives CASSLYTSGNNEQFF.

CDR3 nucleotides: TGTGCCAGCAGTTCCCCAGGGACTAGGGAGTACGAGCAGTACTTC. Encoded protein: CASSSPGTREYEQYF. The chain couples TRBV27 to TRBJ2-7; 8 nucleotides match TRBD2. Germline V gene lookup returns CDR1 MNHEY and CDR2 SMNVEV (reference sequence). The CDR3 totals 15 residues. Trimming cost V 4 bases and J 4 bases; bases outside gene matches: 9.

This chain links TRBV30 with TRBJ2-1, with 9 bases lining up with TRBD1. The V and J ends lost 4 bases and 4 bases, in that order; junction bases with no gene match: 11. In germline, CDR1 is GTSNPN, CDR2 SVGIG (reference sequence). The CDR3 runs to 16 residues. CDR3 bases: TGTGCCTGGAAAGAGTTGGGACAGGGCTCTTACAATGAGCAGTTCTTC. It is translated as CAWKELGQGSYNEQFF.